This T cell receptor (beta chain) was identified during a study of shared clonotypes between healthy human individuals. This clone was recorded once. TCRdb's copy holds only in-frame clones and misses some; the assay was immunoSEQ multiplex PCR. The sample yields some 2.1 million clones, over 85% seen once. The germline V gene encodes CDR1 ENHRY and CDR2 SYGVKD. The CDR3 sequence is 13 residues long. Trimming took off 7 bases at V and 2 bases at J, with 11 bases between the two ends. This clonotype was obtained from a man younger than 35 in good health. Sequencing was done on a sample of naive CD4+ T cells sorted from blood. Subset described: CD45RA+ positively selected. V usage is TRBV10-3 and J usage is TRBJ1-2, with D tentatively TRBD1 (6 bases). The CDR3 DNA reads as TGTGCCATCAAACAGGGAATAAACTATGGCTACACCTTC. Protein sequence: CAIKQGINYGYTF.